This T cell receptor beta chain was observed in a study of vaccination and CD4 T cells after COVID-19. Worth noting for this clonotype: Its antigen is not known.

The Oncomine TCR Beta short-read assay sequenced DNA from cultured CD4+ T cells. From cultured CD4+ T cells, genomic DNA was extracted. Using its own MiXCR run on the PCR reads, TCRdb lists one record per CDR3 protein. Seen here are several thousand distinct CDR3 sequences, 36% observed once, and the top ten hold 21%. The V gene's germline CDR1 is MNHNS and CDR2 SASEGT. The V gene lost 3 bases and the J gene lost 2 bases, with 7 bases spanning the gap. This CDR3 is built from 13 residues. Indicated treatment: roughly 11-day PBMC culture with coronavirus spike peptide pools or control peptides (ViraFEST assay). These CD4+ T cells came from an unexposed donor, sampled before the COVID-19 pandemic (2011-2018). Half-medium changes with fresh IL-2 medium occurred on days 3 and 7.

The chain combines TRBV6-1 with TRBJ1-2; D is unresolved. The receptor comes from a human donor in good health. Sequences were obtained from CD4+ T cells from blood, cultured in vitro. CDR3 nucleotides: TGTGCCAGCAGTGAGGAAGGGAACTATGGCTACACCTTC. Protein product: CASSEEGNYGYTF.